Listed below are T cell receptor beta chains from one sample, sequenced in a study of T cells in localized non-small cell lung cancer. Some clones are missing from TCRdb's copy, which holds only in-frame ones; the method was immunoSEQ multiplex PCR. The table has 75,000 to 85,000 clones, around 82% seen once; the top ten hold roughly 9.8%. The specimen was peripheral blood, collected before any cancer treatment. These receptors originate from a female donor at least 60 years old with stage I lung adenocarcinoma. Each CDR3 is given without its conserved first and last residue. D genes are given only for firm matches.

v_call: TRBV5-1
d_call: .
j_call: TRBJ1-3
cdr3_aa: ASSSQGGPGNTIY

v_call: TRBV4-1
d_call: TRBD1
j_call: TRBJ1-5
cdr3_aa: ASSRNTGGNQPQH

v_call: TRBV5-1
d_call: TRBD1
j_call: TRBJ1-3
cdr3_aa: ASSLAGGGNTIY

v_call: TRBV11-2
d_call: TRBD1
j_call: TRBJ2-2
cdr3_aa: ASRYTGANTGELF

v_call: TRBV7-6
d_call: .
j_call: TRBJ2-5
cdr3_aa: ASSLSRGAQETQY

v_call: TRBV7-3
d_call: TRBD1
j_call: TRBJ1-2
cdr3_aa: ASSPSPGQGSYGYT

v_call: TRBV19
d_call: .
j_call: TRBJ1-6
cdr3_aa: ATRRGVDNSPLH

v_call: TRBV11-2
d_call: .
j_call: TRBJ1-4
cdr3_aa: ASSFSEAKLF

v_call: TRBV5-1
d_call: TRBD1
j_call: TRBJ2-2
cdr3_aa: ASSPTGFTGELF

v_call: TRBV29-1
d_call: TRBD2
j_call: TRBJ2-1
cdr3_aa: SVARGLGNNEQF

v_call: TRBV5-1
d_call: .
j_call: TRBJ2-7
cdr3_aa: ASSFFTSGEQY

v_call: TRBV29-1
d_call: .
j_call: TRBJ1-1
cdr3_aa: SVERDIYTEAF

v_call: TRBV18
d_call: TRBD2
j_call: TRBJ2-7
cdr3_aa: ASHLRTSGGASYEQY

v_call: TRBV18
d_call: TRBD1
j_call: TRBJ2-7
cdr3_aa: ASSPSGQGLYEQY

v_call: TRBV11-2
d_call: .
j_call: TRBJ1-1
cdr3_aa: ASSLGLVGGAF

v_call: TRBV7-8
d_call: TRBD2
j_call: TRBJ2-2
cdr3_aa: ASSLGPAGVTGELF

v_call: TRBV9
d_call: .
j_call: TRBJ2-1
cdr3_aa: ASSVVELPGYNEQF

v_call: TRBV18
d_call: TRBD1
j_call: TRBJ2-1
cdr3_aa: ASSLRDRVYNEQF

v_call: TRBV7-2
d_call: .
j_call: TRBJ2-5
cdr3_aa: ASSFYSLGETQY

v_call: TRBV2
d_call: .
j_call: TRBJ1-2
cdr3_aa: ASTVSRGHNYGYT

v_call: TRBV15
d_call: .
j_call: TRBJ1-3
cdr3_aa: ATSRVGTNSGNTIY

v_call: TRBV7-3
d_call: TRBD1
j_call: TRBJ2-1
cdr3_aa: ASSPYLDRGLRDEQF

v_call: TRBV27
d_call: .
j_call: TRBJ1-6
cdr3_aa: ASRLEGGNSPLH

v_call: TRBV28
d_call: .
j_call: TRBJ2-7
cdr3_aa: ASSLGAFYEQY

v_call: TRBV6-1
d_call: .
j_call: TRBJ2-3
cdr3_aa: ASSEGADTQY

v_call: TRBV7-3
d_call: .
j_call: TRBJ1-2
cdr3_aa: ASSFDGTNGGYT

v_call: TRBV6-6
d_call: .
j_call: TRBJ1-2
cdr3_aa: ASSYLGSPNYGYT

v_call: TRBV21-1
d_call: .
j_call: TRBJ1-4
cdr3_aa: ASNPGQLATNEKLF

v_call: TRBV5-4
d_call: TRBD1
j_call: TRBJ1-4
cdr3_aa: ASSLGQGEEKLF

v_call: TRBV19
d_call: .
j_call: TRBJ2-2
cdr3_aa: ASRGHSVNTGELF

v_call: TRBV5-1
d_call: .
j_call: TRBJ2-3
cdr3_aa: ASSLGGYSTDTQY

v_call: TRBV19
d_call: TRBD1
j_call: TRBJ1-2
cdr3_aa: ASTSGGAENYGYT

v_call: TRBV9
d_call: .
j_call: TRBJ1-2
cdr3_aa: ASMSDSPKGGDGYT

v_call: TRBV5-5
d_call: .
j_call: TRBJ1-2
cdr3_aa: ASSLGQPSGYT

v_call: TRBV6-6
d_call: .
j_call: TRBJ2-7
cdr3_aa: ASSYEGRTYEQY

v_call: TRBV5-6
d_call: TRBD1
j_call: TRBJ2-5
cdr3_aa: ASSRRTGLGKETQY

v_call: TRBV5-8
d_call: .
j_call: TRBJ2-5
cdr3_aa: ASSLRAGFQETQY

v_call: TRBV13
d_call: TRBD1
j_call: TRBJ1-3
cdr3_aa: ASRSIGQASGNTIY

v_call: TRBV15
d_call: .
j_call: TRBJ1-4
cdr3_aa: ATSRVGGNEKLF

v_call: TRBV6-5
d_call: TRBD1
j_call: TRBJ1-2
cdr3_aa: ASRTGLRGYT

v_call: TRBV28
d_call: .
j_call: TRBJ1-2
cdr3_aa: ASSGYGYT

v_call: TRBV7-8
d_call: .
j_call: TRBJ1-2
cdr3_aa: ASSVLRAATNYGYT

v_call: TRBV11-2
d_call: TRBD1
j_call: TRBJ2-4
cdr3_aa: ASSSRDRVNIQY

v_call: TRBV7-2
d_call: .
j_call: TRBJ2-7
cdr3_aa: ASSATSNEQY

v_call: TRBV6-5
d_call: TRBD1
j_call: TRBJ2-3
cdr3_aa: ASSRDRGVDTQY

v_call: TRBV7-3
d_call: TRBD2
j_call: TRBJ2-1
cdr3_aa: ASSSGTSGITEQF

v_call: TRBV7-9
d_call: .
j_call: TRBJ1-2
cdr3_aa: ASSLGEAFYGYT

v_call: TRBV27
d_call: .
j_call: TRBJ2-7
cdr3_aa: ASSLSPTGTYEQY

v_call: TRBV7-6
d_call: TRBD1
j_call: TRBJ1-2
cdr3_aa: ASSPGQGGSTYGYT

v_call: TRBV19
d_call: TRBD1
j_call: TRBJ2-5
cdr3_aa: ASSNSGGEDVETQY

v_call: TRBV4-3
d_call: .
j_call: TRBJ1-2
cdr3_aa: ASSQDGPRSPRGYT

v_call: TRBV30
d_call: TRBD1
j_call: .
cdr3_aa: AFSRTGVEQY

v_call: TRBV7-3
d_call: TRBD2
j_call: TRBJ2-1
cdr3_aa: ASSPSGIAGNEQF

v_call: TRBV30
d_call: .
j_call: TRBJ2-2
cdr3_aa: AWSTLRRGPGELF

v_call: TRBV5-1
d_call: .
j_call: TRBJ1-3
cdr3_aa: ASSLYPGSGNTIY

v_call: TRBV6-5
d_call: TRBD1
j_call: TRBJ1-2
cdr3_aa: ASRPPGQNYGYT

v_call: TRBV7-2
d_call: .
j_call: TRBJ1-1
cdr3_aa: ASSPQTRTEAF

v_call: TRBV4-1
d_call: TRBD1
j_call: TRBJ1-2
cdr3_aa: ASSPLFNGQGLIGYT

v_call: TRBV5-5
d_call: .
j_call: TRBJ2-7
cdr3_aa: ASSSEGWYEQY

v_call: TRBV30
d_call: TRBD1
j_call: TRBJ1-2
cdr3_aa: AWSSPTGANFYGYT